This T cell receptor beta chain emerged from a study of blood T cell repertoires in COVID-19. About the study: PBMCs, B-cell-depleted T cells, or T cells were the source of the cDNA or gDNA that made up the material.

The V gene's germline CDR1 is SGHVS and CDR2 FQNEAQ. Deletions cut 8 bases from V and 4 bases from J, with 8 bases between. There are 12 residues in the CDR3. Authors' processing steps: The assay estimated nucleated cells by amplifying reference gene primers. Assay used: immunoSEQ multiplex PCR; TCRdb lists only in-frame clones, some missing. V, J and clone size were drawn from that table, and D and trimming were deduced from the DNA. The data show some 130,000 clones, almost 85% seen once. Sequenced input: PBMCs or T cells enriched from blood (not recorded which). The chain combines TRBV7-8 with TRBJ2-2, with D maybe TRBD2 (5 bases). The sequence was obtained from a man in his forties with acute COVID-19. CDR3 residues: CASRRVTGELFF. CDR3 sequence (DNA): TGTGCCAGCCGGCGGGTCACCGGGGAGCTGTTTTTT.